This record looks at one TCR beta chain sequence and its context. This clone was seen only a few times. Its cognate antigen has yet to be identified. Per-base quality was not reported, and no clone a single base away is much larger than it. CDR3 length: 14 amino acids, cysteine to phenylalanine. Only the CDR3 DNA is retained, 42 bases long and in frame from the first base. The germline V gene specifies SGHTA as CDR1 and FQGNSA as CDR2. Trimming costs V 5 bases and J 4 bases, and their ends lie 14 bases apart. The data originate from a study of beta chain features in type 1 diabetes (dated by TCRdb to 2016 to 2018). Context from the whole study: Mean age, gender distribution, total cell number and subset yield did not differ between patients and healthy donors. A total of 85 million to 110 million sorted cells were examined across all samples, and RNA yield correlated strongly with the number of cells per subset. The study compared the TCRB repertoires of sorted circulating CD4+ T cell subsets in recently diagnosed type 1 diabetes patients with those in matched healthy donors. Regulatory and stem cell-like memory subsets were obtained from only 8 patients and roughly eight healthy donors, while naive and central memory subsets were obtained from all 30 or so donors.

The entire isolated RNA was reverse transcribed using the High Capacity cDNA Reverse Transcription Kit, and thus expressed TCRB transcripts were sequenced. Deep immunoSEQ sequencing was applied to naive, central memory and regulatory T cell samples, giving an average of about 3.8 million total reads per sample. Sorted cells were lysed in RLT buffer, and RNA was extracted using DNase-treated RNeasy Micro or Mini kits according to cell number. Each cell subset was processed separately to prevent cross-contamination, with patient and healthy donor samples processed together. The immunoSEQ multiplex PCR was used to amplify TCRB sequences from cDNA, generating 87-bp fragments that spanned the CDR3 region. Sequencing of the amplicons was performed on the Illumina HiSeq platform. Per the source publication's procedure: PCR bias was computationally corrected using synthetic template baselines, reads within Hamming distance 2 were collapsed, and singletons that could not be merged were discarded. Reads were aligned to IMGT to assign V, D and J genes, CDR3 length, and insertions or deletions at six rearrangement sites. Within each subset, clonotype counts were normalized to the number of sorted cells before true diversity and Gini coefficients were calculated with the tcR R package. The overlap coefficient, calculated on TCRB nucleotide sequences, was used to measure repertoire sharing. TCRdb's version of the immuneACCESS table is confined to in-frame rearrangements and falls short of the full clone set. An unresolved V gene accounts for under half of the shortfall where checked; the remainder is of unknown origin. D and trimming were read from the DNA, whereas the V and J calls and clone size are those reported in that table. For this sample the table gives 120,000 to 150,000 clones, of which 10% to 15% were detected only once. The top ten clones comprise 1.3% of the sample.

General study outcomes and caveats: Because small numbers of individuals were included in the HLA sub-analyses, any influence of HLA type on TCRB rearrangement was left unresolved. Type 1 diabetes patients showed a moderate but significant shortening of TCRB CDR3 length in all four CD4+ subsets. Because cDNA rather than genomic DNA was sequenced, highly expressing activated cells could have been over-represented, although no difference in activation and CD3 levels was found between groups. Naive, central memory and regulatory TCRB repertoires appeared more similar among patients than among healthy donors. Shorter templates might be favored by PCR, yet because patient and control samples were amplified and corrected together, any such skew would affect both groups equally. At VDJ recombination sites, patients with type 1 diabetes made fewer insertions and deleted more nucleotides, a pattern implying thymic rearrangement abnormalities.

From each donor, a single peripheral blood sample of about 110 mL on average was drawn into heparinised tubes. Using a panel that included CD45RO, CCR7, CD25, CD127, CD95 and CD27, naive, central memory, regulatory and stem cell-like memory CD4+ T cells were sorted on a BD FACSAria II. A purity above 95% was achieved for all sorted populations. PBMCs were isolated immediately by Lymphoprep density gradient centrifugation and stained directly without culture. To minimize batch effects, samples were stained and sorted in pairs, one healthy donor with one patient per experiment. The sample was central memory CD4+ T cells from blood. This sequence was found in a man between 18 and 35 years old with type 1 diabetes. The chain is encoded by TRBV7-2 joined to TRBJ1-2; TRBD1 is a weak D gene call, 5 bases matching. The bases read TGTGCCAGCAGCCCGCAACAGGAGACCTATGGCTACACCTTC. It specifies CASSPQQETYGYTF.